The 15 T cell receptor beta chains presented below share a single source sample, sequenced in a study of blood T cell repertoires in COVID-19. The method was immunoSEQ multiplex PCR; TCRdb's version includes in-frame clones alone and lacks a portion of them. Of over 150,000 clones in the sample, approximately 86% were seen once. The sample consisted of peripheral blood. Receptor source: a middle-aged man with active or convalescent COVID-19.

This rearrangement joins TRBV18 to TRBJ2-2; weak D call: TRBD2 (5 bases). The V and J ends lost 4 bases and 2 bases respectively, with 11 bases between them. This CDR3 comprises 15 residues. Germline-derived CDR1 and CDR2 are KGHSH and LQKENI. The CDR3 protein is CASSRTAPNTGELFF. Written as DNA, the CDR3 is TGTGCCAGCTCACGGACTGCCCCTAACACCGGGGAGCTGTTTTTT.

The V gene is TRBV3-1 (or the pseudogene TRBV3-2), the J gene TRBJ2-1, with TRBD2 identical over 11 bases. The CDR3 is 17 residues long. Germline CDR1 reads LGHDT; CDR2 reads YNNKEL (reference sequence). V lost 0 bases, J lost 10 bases, and 11 bases stayed unmatched. The CDR3 region is CASSQDEGLAGLGEQFF. DNA for the CDR3: TGTGCCAGCAGCCAAGATGAAGGACTAGCGGGTCTTGGGGAGCAGTTCTTC.

V and J are TRBV3-1 (or the pseudogene TRBV3-2) and TRBJ1-2; maybe TRBD1 (6 bases). Germline CDR1 is LGHDT and CDR2 is YNNKEL (reference sequence). V was shortened by 1 base and J by 6 bases, with 15 bases between the two germline ends. The length of the CDR3 is 15 residues. In nucleotides, the CDR3 is TGTGCCAGCAGCCAAGGCAAGCAGGGGCAGAATGGCTACACCTTC. The encoded protein is CASSQGKQGQNGYTF.

The chain employs TRBV21-1 and TRBJ2-3; whether TRBD1, the table's D call, matches the DNA was not checked. TRBV21-1 is a documented pseudogene. This CDR3 is 16 amino acids long. The CDR3 DNA reads TGTGCCAGCAGCCGGACAGAGTGCACTAGCACAGATACGCAGTATTTT. Translated: CASSRTECTSTDTQYF.

The chain recombines TRBV24-1 with TRBJ1-1; D remains ambiguous. This CDR3 contains 11 residues. V shed 11 bases and J shed 8 bases, with 14 bases lying between them. Germline-derived CDR1 and CDR2 are KGHDR and SFDVKD. The CDR3 here is CAIEGLGEAFF. Written as DNA, the CDR3 is TGTGCCATCGAGGGTCTGGGAGAAGCTTTCTTT.

This sequence joins TRBV11-3 and TRBJ2-1; no clear D gene. The CDR3 is made up of 14 amino acids. Trimming removed 3 bases at V and 0 bases at J, with 6 bases between. Germline-derived CDR1 and CDR2 are SGHNT and YENEEA. The CDR3 region is CASSLASSYNEQFF. The CDR3 region has the DNA TGTGCCAGCAGCTTGGCTAGCTCCTACAATGAGCAGTTCTTC. Supplemented by reference TRBV11-3 and TRBJ2-1, the full variable domain reads EAGVVQSPRYKIIEKKQPVAFWCNPISGHNTLYWYLQNLGQGPELLIRYENEEAVDDSQLPKDRFSAERLKGVDSTLKIQPAELGDSAVYLCASSLASSYNEQFFGPGTRLTVL.

The J gene is TRBJ2-7, the V gene TRBV10-3; TRBD1 matches 8 bases. V trimming: 9 bases; J trimming: 4 bases; junction bases outside the gene matches: 5. CDR1 is ENHRY and CDR2 is SYGVKD in the germline V gene. The CDR3 totals 12 residues. CDR3 sequence (DNA): TGTGCCATTCGGACAGGGAGTTACGAGCAGTACTTC. Protein sequence: CAIRTGSYEQYF.

J is TRBJ1-5 and V is TRBV27; the D is unclear. V was shortened by 4 bases and J by 6 bases, with 7 bases between the two germline ends. This CDR3 is 12 amino acids long. Germline CDR1 is MNHEY and CDR2 is SMNVEV (reference sequence). DNA of the CDR3: TGTGCCAGCAGTTCGGTCGGTCAGCCCCAGCATTTT. It is translated as CASSSVGQPQHF.

This chain links TRBV6-2 or TRBV6-3 with TRBJ2-5, with 7 bases aligning to TRBD2. In germline, CDR1 is MNHEY, CDR2 SVGEGT. This CDR3 contains 16 residues. The J segment lost 5 bases and the V segment lost 6 bases, leaving 15 bases of the junction unmatched. CDR3 coding DNA: TGTGCCAGCAGCCCGGAGCGGGGAATTCGGGGTGAGACCCAGTACTTC. Its translation: CASSPERGIRGETQYF.

The CDR3 DNA follows: TGCGCCAGCAGTGAGCAGGGTGGCTACACCTTC. This gives the protein CASSEQGGYTF. The chain couples TRBV10-2 to TRBJ1-2; perhaps TRBD1 as D (5 bases). Germline V lookup: CDR1 WSHSY, CDR2 SAAADI. The CDR3 length is 11 residues. Trimming cost V 2 bases and J 7 bases, with 5 bases left between them.

J is TRBJ2-1 and V is TRBV2; D might be TRBD1 (6 bases). From germline, CDR1 is SNHLY and CDR2 FYNNEI. V dropped 4 bases and J dropped 3 bases, with 10 bases sitting between them. The CDR3 loop spans 14 amino acids. The CDR3, as DNA: TGTGCCAGCAGTGTTGGGGACAACTACAATGAGCAGTTCTTC. Translating it yields CASSVGDNYNEQFF.

V usage is TRBV2 and J usage is TRBJ2-5, with a weak D call TRBD2 (6 bases). CDR1 is SNHLY, CDR2 FYNNEI, per germline. The CDR3 runs 15 residues. Trimming left V 7 bases short and J 2 bases short, with 17 bases between. The CDR3 is CASTRGGGTQETQYF. CDR3 sequence (DNA): TGTGCCAGCACTCGGGGTGGGGGGACGCAAGAGACCCAGTACTTC.

This chain uses TRBV11-2 with TRBJ2-3; 9 nucleotides agree with TRBD1. Trimming took 6 bases from V and 0 from J; bases not matched to a gene: 10. CDR1 is SGHAT, CDR2 FQNNGV, per germline. There are 17 residues in the CDR3. The CDR3 spells CASSRTGGRASTDTQYF. CDR3 in DNA: TGTGCCAGCAGTAGAACAGGGGGCAGAGCTAGCACAGATACGCAGTATTTT. Based on the CDR3 plus reference TRBV11-2 and TRBJ2-3, the full variable domain is EAGVAQSPRYKIIEKRQSVAFWCNPISGHATLYWYQQILGQGPKLLIQFQNNGVVDDSQLPKDRFSAERLKGVDSTLKIQPAKLEDSAVYLCASSRTGGRASTDTQYFGPGTRLTVL.

This clone was counted only a few times. This chain links TRBV6-1 with TRBJ1-5; weak D call: TRBD1 (5 bases). V shed 3 bases and J shed 7 bases, with 10 bases lying between them. Germline V CDR1 and CDR2: MNHNS, SASEGT. There are 13 residues in the CDR3. The CDR3 region is CASSDRVTQPQHF. The CDR3 DNA is TGTGCCAGCAGTGACAGGGTGACGCAGCCCCAGCATTTT.

This clone was picked up one time. The rearrangement links TRBV27 to TRBJ2-1, with TRBD2 matching over 11 bases. The germline gives CDR1 MNHEY, CDR2 SMNVEV (reference sequence). This CDR3 has 15 amino acids. V lost 7 bases, J lost 6 bases, and 8 bases stayed unmatched. For the CDR3, the DNA is TGTGCCAGCAATCCTCTAGCGGGAGGAGGCAATGAGCAGTTCTTC. It codes for CASNPLAGGGNEQFF.